These T cell receptor beta chains were read from a single sample in a study of blood T cell repertoires in COVID-19. Clones were sequenced by immunoSEQ multiplex PCR, and TCRdb holds only the in-frame ones, with some missing. Among more than 200,000 clones listed, 85% to 90% were seen once. The sequenced material came from peripheral blood. The receptor source for this set is a woman aged 45-65 years with COVID-19, enrolled during active disease. Each CDR3 is given with its conserved first and last residue. Fields, in order: J gene, D gene, clone size, V gene, CDR3 protein, CDR3 DNA. D genes are given only for firm matches. Some rows mark clone size as missing; the rest say once, few, many or name a class of expanded clone.

TRBJ1-2,TRBD1,once,TRBV6-2/TRBV6-3,CASSGRGRSYGYTF,TGTGCCAGCAGCGGCAGGGGGCGTTCCTATGGCTACACCTTC
TRBJ1-5,.,.,TRBV6-6,CAGGVEYSNQPQHF,TGTGCCGGCGGGGTAGAATATAGCAATCAGCCCCAGCATTTT
TRBJ1-1,TRBD1,.,TRBV27,CASSLSALTGGNTEAFF,TGTGCCAGCAGTTTATCGGCTCTCACAGGGGGCAACACTGAAGCTTTCTTT
TRBJ1-5,.,once,TRBV7-3,CASSSWGGDHQPQHF,TGTGCCAGCAGCTCCTGGGGAGGCGACCATCAGCCCCAGCATTTT
TRBJ1-1,.,.,TRBV5-4,CASSLGRLEAFF,TGTGCCAGCAGCTTGGGGCGGCTTGAAGCTTTCTTT
TRBJ2-1,TRBD1,.,TRBV29-1,CSVEFRWTGGIDNEQFF,TGCAGCGTTGAATTCCGTTGGACAGGGGGGATAGACAATGAGCAGTTCTTC
TRBJ1-2,TRBD1,once,TRBV19,CASSTQGQKDYGYTF,TGTGCCAGTAGTACCCAGGGACAGAAGGACTATGGCTACACCTTC
TRBJ1-2,TRBD1,.,TRBV15,CATSRDRQNYGYTF,TGTGCCACCAGCAGGGACAGGCAAAACTATGGCTACACCTTC
TRBJ2-3,TRBD2,.,TRBV5-1,CASSPRLAGAGTDTQYF,TGCGCCAGCAGCCCTAGACTAGCGGGGGCTGGTACAGATACGCAGTATTTT
TRBJ1-1,.,.,TRBV27,CASSFWADTEAFF,TGTGCCAGCAGTTTTTGGGCAGACACTGAAGCTTTCTTT
TRBJ2-1,.,.,TRBV6-1,CASSELTGNEQFF,TGTGCCAGCAGTGAACTAACCGGCAATGAGCAGTTCTTC
TRBJ2-1,.,.,TRBV6-5,CASSPRSPTDEQFF,TGTGCCAGCAGCCCCAGGTCCCCTACCGATGAGCAGTTCTTC
TRBJ2-1,TRBD1,.,TRBV6-5,CASSGDRASYNEQFF,TGTGCCAGCAGCGGGGACAGGGCCTCCTACAATGAGCAGTTCTTC
TRBJ2-5,.,.,TRBV30,CAWSKVLGETQYF,TGTGCCTGGAGTAAGGTTCTCGGGGAGACCCAGTACTTC
TRBJ2-5,TRBD2,once,TRBV7-2,CASSSLALAGGAETQYF,TGTGCCAGCAGCTCCTTAGCTCTAGCGGGGGGGGCAGAGACCCAGTACTTC
TRBJ1-1,.,.,TRBV24-1,CATSDDSGYTEAFF,TGTGCCACCAGTGATGACTCGGGGTACACTGAAGCTTTCTTT
TRBJ1-2,.,.,TRBV12-3/TRBV12-4,CASSFQRDYGYTF,TGTGCCAGCAGTTTCCAGAGGGACTATGGCTACACCTTC
TRBJ2-5,.,.,TRBV27,CASSVTRRQKTQYF,TGTGCCAGCAGTGTGACTAGACGACAGAAGACCCAGTACTTC
TRBJ1-1,TRBD1,.,TRBV19,CASRDSSTEAFF,TGTGCCAGCAGGGACAGCTCCACTGAAGCTTTCTTT
TRBJ1-2,.,.,TRBV9,CASSVEIGGNYGYTF,TGTGCCAGCAGCGTAGAGATTGGCGGCAACTATGGCTACACCTTC
TRBJ1-1,TRBD1,once,TRBV7-9,CASSFPTLDRTNTEAFF,TGTGCCAGCAGCTTCCCCACCCTGGACAGGACGAACACTGAAGCTTTCTTT
TRBJ1-5,.,.,TRBV15,CATSGRQINQPQHF,TGTGCCACCAGCGGCCGACAGATCAATCAGCCCCAGCATTTT
TRBJ1-2,.,.,TRBV7-2,CASSQGSGSNYGYTF,TGTGCCAGCAGCCAGGGCAGCGGGTCGAACTATGGCTACACCTTC
TRBJ1-1,.,once,TRBV3-1/TRBV3-2,CASSQIQGIAEAFF,TGTGCCAGCAGCCAAATCCAGGGGATCGCTGAAGCTTTCTTT
TRBJ2-1,TRBD2,.,TRBV7-8,CASSLGIAGPYNEQFF,TGTGCCAGCAGCTTAGGGATAGCGGGGCCCTACAATGAGCAGTTCTTC
TRBJ1-2,.,.,TRBV11-1,CASSLLNPSNYGYTF,TGTGCCAGCAGCTTACTAAATCCTTCTAACTATGGCTACACCTTC
TRBJ1-1,TRBD1,.,TRBV6-5,CASSYDRAVTEAFF,TGTGCCAGCAGTTACGACAGGGCGGTGACTGAAGCTTTCTTT
TRBJ1-2,.,.,TRBV6-6,CASSSQGPSYTF,TGTGCCAGCAGCTCACAGGGCCCTAGCTACACCTTC
TRBJ2-4,.,.,TRBV18,CASSPDLNLAKNIQYF,TGTGCCAGCTCACCAGACTTAAATCTAGCCAAAAACATTCAGTACTTC
TRBJ1-6,.,.,TRBV30,CAWSADRPVHRVASPLHF,TGTGCCTGGAGTGCTGACAGGCCTGTCCACCGGGTTGCTTCACCCCTCCACTTT
TRBJ1-2,TRBD1,.,TRBV19,CASSTQGQVIIYGYTF,TGTGCCAGTAGTACCCAAGGACAGGTTATTATTTATGGCTACACCTTC
TRBJ2-1,.,.,TRBV28,CASSAVVSSYNEQFF,TGTGCCAGCAGTGCGGTTGTTAGCTCCTACAATGAGCAGTTCTTC